This T cell receptor beta chain was profiled in a study of patients and donors after allogeneic stem cell transplantation. The CDR3 spans 13 residues. V was clipped by 1 base and J by 7 bases, with 11 bases between them. CDR1 and CDR2 from the germline V gene are GTSNPN and SVGIG (reference sequence). One entry per CDR3 protein, called by TCRdb with MiXCR from the RT-PCR reads. The sample contains about a million distinct CDR3 sequences, about a sixth of which appear only once. The V gene is TRBV30, the J gene TRBJ2-4; D ambiguous. The sequencing input was blood, either unsorted or a sorted T cell fraction (not recorded which). The sequence derives from a human donor who was either an allogeneic HSCT recipient or a stem cell or donor lymphocyte infusion donor (not recorded which). It is not recorded whose cells these are; they may come from a transplant donor. The CDR3 loop reads CAWSGGAGNIQYF. In nucleotides, the CDR3 is TGTGCCTGGAGTGGCGGCGCTGGGAACATTCAGTACTTC.